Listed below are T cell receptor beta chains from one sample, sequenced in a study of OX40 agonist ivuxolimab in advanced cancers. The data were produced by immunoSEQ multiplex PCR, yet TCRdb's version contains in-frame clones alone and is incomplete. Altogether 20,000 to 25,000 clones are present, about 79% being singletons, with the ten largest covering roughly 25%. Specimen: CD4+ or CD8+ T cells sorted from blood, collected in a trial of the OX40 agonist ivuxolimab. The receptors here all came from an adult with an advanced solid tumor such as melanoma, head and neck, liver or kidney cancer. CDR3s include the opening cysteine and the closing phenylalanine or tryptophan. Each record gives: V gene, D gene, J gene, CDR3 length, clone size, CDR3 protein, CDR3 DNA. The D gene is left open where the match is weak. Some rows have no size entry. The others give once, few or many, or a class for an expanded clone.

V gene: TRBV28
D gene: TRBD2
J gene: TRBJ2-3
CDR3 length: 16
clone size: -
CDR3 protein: CASSPVGLAQADTQYF
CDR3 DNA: TGTGCCAGCAGCCCCGTCGGACTAGCGCAGGCAGATACGCAGTATTTT

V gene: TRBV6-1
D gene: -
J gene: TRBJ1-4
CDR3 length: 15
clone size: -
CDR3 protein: CASSEEEQYNEKLFF
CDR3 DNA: TGTGCCAGCAGTGAAGAGGAACAGTACAATGAAAAACTGTTTTTT

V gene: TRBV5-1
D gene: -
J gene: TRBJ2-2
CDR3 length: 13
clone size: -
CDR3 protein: CASGGKSTGELFF
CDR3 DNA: TGCGCCAGCGGGGGGAAGTCCACCGGGGAGCTGTTTTTT

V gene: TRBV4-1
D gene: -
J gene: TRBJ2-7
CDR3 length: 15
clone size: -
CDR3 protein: CASSQDKWQLYEQYF
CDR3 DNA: TGCGCCAGCAGCCAAGATAAGTGGCAGTTGTACGAGCAGTACTTC

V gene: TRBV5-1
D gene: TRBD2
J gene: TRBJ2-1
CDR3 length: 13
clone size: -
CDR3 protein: CASSWRTRNEQFF
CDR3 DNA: TGCGCCAGCAGCTGGAGGACTAGAAATGAGCAGTTCTTC

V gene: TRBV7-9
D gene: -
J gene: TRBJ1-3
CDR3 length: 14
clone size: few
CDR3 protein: CASSPTESGNTIYF
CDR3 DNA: TGTGCCAGCAGCCCCACGGAATCTGGAAACACCATATATTTT

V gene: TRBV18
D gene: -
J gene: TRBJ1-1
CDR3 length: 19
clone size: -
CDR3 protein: CASSPPIGTRTFLNTEAFF
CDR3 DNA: TGTGCCAGCTCACCACCGATAGGCACCAGGACGTTCTTGAACACTGAAGCTTTCTTT

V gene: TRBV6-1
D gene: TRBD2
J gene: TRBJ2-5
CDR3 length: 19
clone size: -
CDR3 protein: CASSEALPGVAGGLETQYF
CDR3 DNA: TGTGCCAGCAGTGAAGCGCTACCGGGGGTAGCGGGAGGGTTGGAGACCCAGTACTTC

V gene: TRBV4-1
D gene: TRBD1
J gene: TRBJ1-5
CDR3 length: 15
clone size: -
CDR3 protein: CASSQGTGVGQPQHF
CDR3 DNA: TGCGCCAGCAGCCAAGGGACAGGGGTTGGACAGCCCCAGCATTTT

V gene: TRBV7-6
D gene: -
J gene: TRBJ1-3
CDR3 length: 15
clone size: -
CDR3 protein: CASSLGDTSGNTIYF
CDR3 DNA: TGTGCCAGCAGCTTAGGGGACACCTCTGGAAACACCATATATTTT

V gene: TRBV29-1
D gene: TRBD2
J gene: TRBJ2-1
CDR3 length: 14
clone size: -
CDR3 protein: CSVYGTSGIGEQFF
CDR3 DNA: TGCAGCGTCTATGGGACTAGCGGGATAGGGGAGCAGTTCTTC